These T cell receptor beta chains were read from a single sample in a study of human T cells and chemical hapten exposure. TCRdb analysed the RACE reads with MiXCR anew, one entry per CDR3 protein. This table holds 35,000 to 45,000 distinct CDR3 sequences, around 10% found once. Sequences were derived from whole blood, sampled in connection with sensitization to the hapten diphenylcyclopropenone (DPC). These receptors were taken from a woman aged 40 to 50 with alopecia areata. Some clones in this sample may be carry-over from other donors' samples. Each CDR3 is given with its conserved first and last residue. D genes are given only for firm matches. The listing skips clone size in some rows; elsewhere it reads once, few, many or a size class.

j_call,d_call,v_call,clone_size,cdr3_length,cdr3_nt,cdr3_aa
TRBJ2-3,NA,TRBV12-3/TRBV12-4,many,15,TGTGCCAGCAGCCTGAGGGACGGCGGGACAGATACGCAGTATTTT,CASSLRDGGTDTQYF
TRBJ2-1,NA,TRBV6-5,NA,17,TGTGCCAGCAGTTACTCGAGTGGGGTCCTTTCCTACAATGAGCAGTTCTTC,CASSYSSGVLSYNEQFF
TRBJ2-5,NA,TRBV7-3,few,13,TGTGCCAGCAGCTTAACCCGGTCAGAGACCCAGTACTTC,CASSLTRSETQYF
TRBJ2-3,TRBD2,TRBV20-1,many,17,TGCAGTGCCGATCCGGGACTAGCGGGGGGAGAGACAGATACGCAGTATTTT,CSADPGLAGGETDTQYF
TRBJ2-3,TRBD2,TRBV11-3,many,16,TGTGCCAGCAGCCCGCGGACTAGCGGGGGGCACTCTACGCAGTATTTT,CASSPRTSGGHSTQYF
TRBJ2-7,TRBD1,TRBV20-1,NA,13,TGCAGTGCAAACCGGGACAGGGGTTACGAGCAGTACTTC,CSANRDRGYEQYF
TRBJ2-7,NA,TRBV7-9,many,15,TGTGCCAGCAGCTTAGGGCCGACAGCCACCTACGAGCAGTACTTC,CASSLGPTATYEQYF
TRBJ2-1,TRBD1,TRBV9,many,14,TGTGCCAGCAGCGCGCGGACAGGGGGCAATGAGCAGTTCTTC,CASSARTGGNEQFF
TRBJ2-3,TRBD1,TRBV20-1,many,13,TGCAGCTCCCGGGACAGGGCTTCAGATACGCAGTATTTT,CSSRDRASDTQYF
TRBJ2-3,NA,TRBV6-1,many,13,TGTGCCAGCAGCTATAGAGGCACAGATACGCAGTATTTT,CASSYRGTDTQYF
TRBJ2-7,TRBD1,TRBV19,NA,15,TGTGCCAGTACCACCGGGACAGGGTCTTCCTACGAGCAGTACTTC,CASTTGTGSSYEQYF
TRBJ2-7,NA,TRBV6-2/TRBV6-3,many,14,TGTGCCAGCAGTTATTCCCAGAGCTCCTACGAGCAGTACTTC,CASSYSQSSYEQYF
TRBJ2-7,NA,TRBV5-1,many,15,TGCGCCAGCAGCCCCGGACAGCTATTATCCTACGAGCAGTACTTC,CASSPGQLLSYEQYF
TRBJ1-5,NA,TRBV27,many,12,TGTGCCAGCAGTTACCGGAATCAGCCCCAGCATTTT,CASSYRNQPQHF
TRBJ1-6,TRBD1,TRBV4-1,many,16,TGCGCCAGCAGCCCTTACAGGGGTAAAAGGGATTCACCCCTCCACTTT,CASSPYRGKRDSPLHF
TRBJ1-1,TRBD1,TRBV5-5,many,16,TGTGCCAGCAGCCCTGACATGACAGGGACTAACACTGAAGCTTTCTTT,CASSPDMTGTNTEAFF
TRBJ2-3,NA,TRBV20-1,many,16,TGCAGTGCTACGGAGGGGGGATTGTTGAGCACAGATACGCAGTATTTT,CSATEGGLLSTDTQYF
TRBJ2-7,NA,TRBV4-1,few,16,TGCGCCAGCAGCCAGGCCACACAGGCCCCACCATCCGAGCAGTACTTC,CASSQATQAPPSEQYF
TRBJ2-1,TRBD2,TRBV4-2,many,16,TGTGCCAGCAGCCGGACCGCGGGGGGCGACCACAATGAGCAGTTCTTC,CASSRTAGGDHNEQFF
TRBJ2-1,TRBD2,TRBV3-1,many,16,TGTGCCAGCAGCCCCCGACTAGCGGGGCCCAAGGATGAGCAGTTCTTC,CASSPRLAGPKDEQFF
TRBJ1-4,TRBD1,TRBV6-5,many,14,TGTGCCAGCAGTCGCCGGGACAGTTATGAAAAACTGTTTTTT,CASSRRDSYEKLFF
TRBJ1-1,NA,TRBV12-3/TRBV12-4,NA,14,TGTGCCAGCAGTTTTGGTTCAGGGGACACTGAAGCTTTCTTT,CASSFGSGDTEAFF
TRBJ1-2,TRBD1,TRBV28,many,16,TGTGCCAGCAGGTTCTCGACCGGACAGGGGATTCGTGGCTACACCTTC,CASRFSTGQGIRGYTF
TRBJ2-2,TRBD1,TRBV4-1,many,14,TGCGCCAGCAGCTGGGACAGGAACACCGGGGAGCTGTTTTTT,CASSWDRNTGELFF
TRBJ1-1,NA,TRBV28,NA,13,TGTGCCAGCACGAAAGGGTGGAGCACTGAAGCTTTCTTT,CASTKGWSTEAFF
TRBJ1-5,NA,TRBV12-3/TRBV12-4,few,14,TGTGCCAGCTCCGGGGGATCGGGCAATCAGCCCCAGCATTTT,CASSGGSGNQPQHF
TRBJ2-7,NA,TRBV7-2,NA,14,TGTGCCAGCAGCTTAGTTCGGGAAGCCTACGAGCAGTACTTC,CASSLVREAYEQYF
TRBJ2-1,NA,TRBV7-2,many,14,TGTGCCAGCAGCTTAATGGGGAATGTCAATGAGCAGTTCTTC,CASSLMGNVNEQFF
TRBJ2-4,TRBD1,TRBV5-4,few,13,TGTGCCAGCAGCGGACAGGGTGTGAACATTCAGTACTTC,CASSGQGVNIQYF
TRBJ2-3,TRBD1,TRBV7-9,few,14,TGTGCCGGCATAACGACAGGGGCCACAGATACGCAGTATTTT,CAGITTGATDTQYF
TRBJ2-4,NA,TRBV7-9,many,16,TGTGCCAGCAGCGCGGGTGGACTCCAAGCCAAAAACATTCAGTACTTC,CASSAGGLQAKNIQYF
TRBJ2-7,TRBD2,TRBV7-6,many,17,TGTGCCAGCAGCTTACGACTAGCGGGGGGAAGCTCCTACGAGCAGTACTTC,CASSLRLAGGSSYEQYF
TRBJ1-6,NA,TRBV9,many,13,TGTGCCAGCAGCGTTAAGACGGATTCACCCCTCCACTTT,CASSVKTDSPLHF
TRBJ1-5,NA,TRBV7-9,many,14,TGTGCCAGCAGCACACAGGATCCGGGGCAGCCCCAGCATTTT,CASSTQDPGQPQHF
TRBJ1-5,TRBD1,TRBV19,many,14,TGTGCCAGTACCGTGGACAGGGGCAATCAGCCCCAGCATTTT,CASTVDRGNQPQHF
TRBJ1-6,TRBD1,TRBV4-3,many,16,TGCGCCAGCAGCCAAGCCGGACAGGGCTATAATTCACCCCTCCACTTT,CASSQAGQGYNSPLHF